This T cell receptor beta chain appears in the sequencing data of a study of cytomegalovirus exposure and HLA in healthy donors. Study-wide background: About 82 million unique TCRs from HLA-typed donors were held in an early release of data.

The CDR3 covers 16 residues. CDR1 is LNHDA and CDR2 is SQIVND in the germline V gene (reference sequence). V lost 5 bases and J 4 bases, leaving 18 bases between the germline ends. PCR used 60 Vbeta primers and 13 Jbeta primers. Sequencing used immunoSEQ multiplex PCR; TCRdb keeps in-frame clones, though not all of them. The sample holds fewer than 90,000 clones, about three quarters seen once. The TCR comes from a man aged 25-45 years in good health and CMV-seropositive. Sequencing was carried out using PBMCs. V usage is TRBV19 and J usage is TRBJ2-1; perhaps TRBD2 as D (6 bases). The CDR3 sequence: CASSPLPGVAYNEQFF. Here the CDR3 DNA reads TGTGCCAGTAGTCCCCTCCCGGGGGTTGCGTACAATGAGCAGTTCTTC.